These 5 T cell receptor beta chains were all obtained from the same sample, sequenced in a study of blood T cells in healthy people across ages. It was with a sample-barcoded 5' primer and a J-beta primer mix that a second PCR of about 6 to 12 cycles was run. TCRdb processed the 5' RACE reads anew with MiXCR; each CDR3 protein has one entry. The repertoire holds 660,000 or so distinct CDR3 sequences, with 45% to 65% as singletons. Material for sequencing was blood. These receptor sequences come from a man between 60 and 70 years old in good health.

V usage is TRBV6-2 or TRBV6-3 and J usage is TRBJ2-5; D is perhaps TRBD1 or TRBD2 (5 bases each). The DNA end is more similar to TRBJ2-7, so the J call may be wrong. The CDR3 is 13 residues long. Looked up from germline, CDR1 is MNHEY and CDR2 is SVGEGT. The CDR3 sequence is CASSYSGVYEQYF. CDR3 sequence (DNA): TGTGCCAGCAGTTACTCGGGGGTCTACGAGCAGTACTTC.

The chain combines TRBV2 with TRBJ2-1; 8 nucleotides align to TRBD2. The J call is doubtful: the DNA matches TRBJ2-7 better. CDR1 is SNHLY, CDR2 FYNNEI, per germline. The CDR3 totals 14 residues. In nucleotides, the CDR3 is TGTGCCAGCAGGGGGGTAGCGGGGTACAATGAGCAGTACTTC. This encodes CASRGVAGYNEQYF.

V is TRBV7-2 and J is TRBJ1-1; no clear D gene. V was clipped by 2 bases and J by 1 base, with 8 bases between them. The CDR3 has 14 residues. Germline V CDR1 and CDR2: SGHTA, FQGNSA. CDR3: CASSLRVANTEAFF. The CDR3 DNA sequence: TGTGCCAGCAGCTTAAGGGTGGCGAACACTGAAGCTTTCTTT.

Note on this clonotype: One end of the junction is discordant with germline, which a read error may explain. The J gene is TRBJ2-3, the V gene TRBV20-1; tentative D call: TRBD1 (6 bases). The CDR3 covers 11 residues. The germline CDR1 and CDR2 sequences are DFQATT and SNEGSKA (reference sequence). CDR3 protein: CSGGRTDAQYF. In nucleotides, the CDR3 is TGCAGTGGAGGACGGACAGATGCGCAGTATTTT.

The chain recombines TRBV25-1 with TRBJ2-7, with TRBD2 matching 9 bases. Looked up from germline, CDR1 is MGHDK and CDR2 is SYGVNS. The V segment lost 8 bases and the J segment 6 bases; nucleotides outside the gene matches: 8. The CDR3 extends over 13 amino acids. The CDR3 DNA is TGTGCCAGCCGACAGGCGGGGGGGTTCGAGCAGTACTTC. As protein: CASRQAGGFEQYF.